These 7 T cell receptor beta chains were sequenced from one sample in a study of T cells expressing NK-cell markers. From its re-call of the 5' RACE reads, TCRdb lists each CDR3 protein once, without DNA. The sample includes about 150,000 distinct CDR3 sequences. The sequencing input was blood T cells: a sorted CD56 or NKG2C T cell subset, CD4+ or CD8+ T cells, or bulk PBMC T cells (not recorded which). The source is a woman in her forties or fifties in good health.

The chain carries TRBV13 and TRBJ2-1; TCRdb outputs TRBD1, but without DNA this stays unchecked. This CDR3 has 16 amino acids. The V gene's germline CDR1 is PRHDT and CDR2 FYEKMQ (reference sequence). CDR3 protein: CASSAPTGVSFNEQFF. Combining the CDR3 with reference TRBV13 and TRBJ2-1 gives the whole variable domain AAGVIQSPRHLIKEKRETATLKCYPIPRHDTVYWYQQGPGQDPQFLISFYEKMQSDKGSIPDRFSAQQFSDYHSELNMSSLELGDSALYFCASSAPTGVSFNEQFFGPGTRLTVL.

The chain combines TRBV12-3 or TRBV12-4 with TRBJ2-1. This CDR3 contains 15 residues. CDR3 sequence: CASSPVVSGYNEQFF.

The rearrangement uses TRBV5-1 and TRBJ2-1; TCRdb returns TRBD1, unconfirmable since there is no DNA. The CDR3 is made up of 15 amino acids. Germline-derived CDR1 and CDR2 are SGHRS and YFSETQ. The CDR3 sequence: CASSLGQGSSNEQFF.

This sequence joins TRBV2 and TRBJ2-1; the D call from TCRdb, TRBD2, cannot be confirmed without DNA. The CDR3 is 13 residues long. Per the germline V gene, CDR1 is SNHLY and CDR2 is FYNNEI. The CDR3 protein is CASCPLKYNEQFF.

The V gene is TRBV13, the J gene TRBJ2-7; TCRdb's D gene call, TRBD2, goes unchecked for lack of DNA. This CDR3 has 14 residues. The V gene's germline CDR1 is PRHDT and CDR2 FYEKMQ (reference sequence). This CDR3 reads CASSFSGTKREQYF.

The chain employs TRBV27 and TRBJ2-3. CDR1 MNHEY and CDR2 SMNVEV come from the germline V gene (reference sequence). There are 14 residues in the CDR3. CDR3 amino acids: CASSLMKTRDTQYF.

The chain combines TRBV15 with TRBJ2-1; the TCRdb D gene call, TRBD2, has no DNA to confirm it. The CDR3 has 15 residues. Per the germline V gene, CDR1 is LNHNV and CDR2 is YYDKDF (reference sequence). CDR3 residues: CATSRRREGIDEQFF. Filled out from reference TRBV15 and TRBJ2-1, the complete variable domain reads DAMVIQNPRYQVTQFGKPVTLSCSQTLNHNVMYWYQQKSSQAPKLLFHYYDKDFNNEADTPDNFQSRRPNTSFCFLDIRSPGLGDTAMYLCATSRRREGIDEQFFGPGTRLTVL.